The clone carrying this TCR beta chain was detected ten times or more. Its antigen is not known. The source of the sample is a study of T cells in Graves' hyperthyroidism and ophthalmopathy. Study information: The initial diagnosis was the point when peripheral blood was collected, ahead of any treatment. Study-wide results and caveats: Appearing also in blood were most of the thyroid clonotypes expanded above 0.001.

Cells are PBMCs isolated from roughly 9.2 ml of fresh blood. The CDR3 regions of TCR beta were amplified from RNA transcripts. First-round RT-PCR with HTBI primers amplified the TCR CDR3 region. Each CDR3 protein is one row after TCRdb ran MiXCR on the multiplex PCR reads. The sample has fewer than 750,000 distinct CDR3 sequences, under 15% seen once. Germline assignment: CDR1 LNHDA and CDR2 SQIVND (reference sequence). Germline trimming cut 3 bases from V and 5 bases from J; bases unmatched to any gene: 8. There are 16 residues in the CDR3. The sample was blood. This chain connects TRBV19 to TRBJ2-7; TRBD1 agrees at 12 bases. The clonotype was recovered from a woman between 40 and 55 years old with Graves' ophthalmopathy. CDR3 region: CASSMTPGQGADEQYF. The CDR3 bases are TGTGCCAGTAGTATGACCCCGGGACAGGGGGCGGACGAGCAGTACTTC.